A selection of T cell receptor beta chains follows, all from one sample in a study of OX40 agonist ivuxolimab in advanced cancers. The data were produced by immunoSEQ multiplex PCR, yet TCRdb's version contains in-frame clones alone and is incomplete. This table has about 70,000 clones, 70% to 90% appearing once. Sequencing was performed on CD4+ or CD8+ T cells sorted from blood, taken in a trial of the OX40 agonist ivuxolimab. These receptors all stem from an adult with an advanced solid tumor such as melanoma, head and neck, liver or kidney cancer. CDR3s include the opening cysteine and the closing phenylalanine or tryptophan. D genes are given only for firm matches. Only some rows state a clone size, as once, few, many or a class for expanded clones.

j_call v_call clone_size d_call cdr3_nt cdr3_aa
TRBJ1-1 TRBV19 - - TGTGCCAGTAGTACGGGCCTAGGGGGTAAAACTGAAGCTTTCTTT CASSTGLGGKTEAFF
TRBJ2-1 TRBV5-1 - TRBD2 TGCGCCAGCAGCTTGGATGCGGGGGGCCACAATGAGCAGTTCTTC CASSLDAGGHNEQFF
TRBJ1-6 TRBV28 - - TGTGCCAGCAGTTTAGGGGGAGCTTCCTATAATTCACCCCTCCACTTT CASSLGGASYNSPLHF
TRBJ2-1 TRBV5-1 - TRBD2 TGCGCCAGCAGCTTGGGACTAGCGGCTACCTACAATGAGCAGTTCTTC CASSLGLAATYNEQFF
TRBJ1-6 TRBV7-2 - TRBD1 TGTGCCAGCAGCTTAGCGAACAGGGGGTACGAACCCCTCCACTTT CASSLANRGYEPLHF
TRBJ2-2 TRBV7-9 few TRBD1 TGTGCCAGCAGCCCCGGGACAGGGCTCACCGGGGAGCTGTTTTTT CASSPGTGLTGELFF
TRBJ1-2 TRBV18 few - TGTGCCAGCTCACCACCGGGGATGGTAGGCTACACCTTC CASSPPGMVGYTF
TRBJ2-1 TRBV5-6 - TRBD2 TGTGCCAGCAGCTTGCCAGGGCTAGCGGGGGGTTTGTACAATGAGCAGTTCTTC CASSLPGLAGGLYNEQFF
TRBJ1-1 TRBV9 few - TGTGCCAGCAGCGCCAACGTGGGCACTGAATTCACTGAAGCTTTCTTT CASSANVGTEFTEAFF
TRBJ2-4 TRBV19 - - TGTGCCAGTAGTCCCCGTGTCCTAGCCAAAAACATTCAGTACTTC CASSPRVLAKNIQYF
TRBJ2-1 TRBV27 - TRBD2 TGTGCCAGCATCACCAGAAGCGGGGGGAACAATGAGCAGTTCTTC CASITRSGGNNEQFF
TRBJ2-4 TRBV6-1 - - TGTGCCAGCAGTCTAGCCAAAAACATTCAGTACTTC CASSLAKNIQYF
TRBJ2-2 TRBV7-7 - TRBD2 TGTGCCAGCAGCTCCGGGGGGGCATACACCGGGGAGCTGTTTTTT CASSSGGAYTGELFF
TRBJ1-3 TRBV5-6 - - TGTGCCAGCAGCTTAGTGCCTACAGGGTCTGGAAACACCATATATTTT CASSLVPTGSGNTIYF
TRBJ1-4 TRBV6-5 - - TGTGCCAGCAGGGGGGGACTCGAAAAACTGTTTTTT CASRGGLEKLFF
TRBJ2-1 TRBV6-5 once - TGTGCCAGCAGCCTCGACGGGAGCTCCTACAATGAGCAGTTCTTC CASSLDGSSYNEQFF
TRBJ1-2 TRBV27 - - TGTGCCAGCAGTTCCCCCCGGCAGGGGCGCTATGGCTACACCTTC CASSSPRQGRYGYTF
TRBJ1-3 TRBV11-2 - TRBD1 TGTGCCAGCAGCTTAGGTCCAGGGGGAAGAAACACCATATATTTT CASSLGPGGRNTIYF
TRBJ2-7 TRBV6-5 - TRBD1 TGTGCCAGCAAGGGACAGGCATCTCCTACGAGGCAGTACTTC CASKGQASPTRQYF
TRBJ1-3 TRBV15 - TRBD1 TGTGCCGGAAAACCCTCGGACAGGGTGGGCACAACTGGAAACACCATATATTTT CAGKPSDRVGTTGNTIYF
TRBJ2-7 TRBV7-2 - TRBD2 TGTGCCAGCAGCTCCACTAGCGGGGGGGCACACGAGCAGTACTTC CASSSTSGGAHEQYF
TRBJ1-3 TRBV6-1 once - TGTGCCAGCAGTGAAGGGCGGAGTATGGCTGGAAACACCATATATTTT CASSEGRSMAGNTIYF
TRBJ1-1 TRBV7-2 - TRBD1 TGTGCCAGCAGCTTAAGGGGGCGCGGGGCTGAAGCTTTCTTT CASSLRGRGAEAFF
TRBJ2-5 TRBV6-5 - - TGTGCCAGCAGTTACGTCAGGGAACGGGAGACCCAGTACTTC CASSYVRERETQYF
TRBJ2-1 TRBV13 once - TGTGCCAGCAGCTCCCTGTTTGGGGAGGTCAAGGACAATGAGCAGTTCTTC CASSSLFGEVKDNEQFF
TRBJ2-5 TRBV6-1 - TRBD1 TGTGCCAGCAGTGTCTCTGGACAGGGTAATCAAGAGACCCAGTACTTC CASSVSGQGNQETQYF
TRBJ1-1 TRBV19 - - TGTGCCAGTAGGAACCAAATGAACACTGAAGCTTTCTTT CASRNQMNTEAFF
TRBJ1-6 TRBV4-1 few TRBD1 TGCGCCAGCAGCCAAGGACAGGGTTGGAATTCACCCCTCCACTTT CASSQGQGWNSPLHF
TRBJ1-3 TRBV5-4 - - TGTGCCAGCAGCTTGGCGGGTTTGTCTGGAAACACCATATATTTT CASSLAGLSGNTIYF
TRBJ2-1 TRBV19 - - TGTGCCAGTAAATTAGACCGGGACTCTCACAATGAGCAGTTCTTC CASKLDRDSHNEQFF
TRBJ1-1 TRBV6-5 - TRBD1 TGTGCCAGCAGCCCCGACAGGGTCACTGAAGCTTTCTTT CASSPDRVTEAFF
TRBJ2-6 TRBV5-1 - - TGCGCCAGCAGGGAGGGTTTGTCTGGGGCCAACGTCCTGACTTTC CASREGLSGANVLTF
TRBJ1-1 TRBV5-6 once - TGTGCCAGCAGCCCCGATTTAGGGCGGGCTGAAGCTTTCTTT CASSPDLGRAEAFF
TRBJ2-1 TRBV2 - - TGTGCCAGCAGCTCGAAGGGGGGGGGCTACAATGAGCAGTTCTTC CASSSKGGGYNEQFF
TRBJ1-2 TRBV21-1 - - TGTGCCAGCAGGGTTGGGGATCCCTGGAACTATGGCTACACCTTC CASRVGDPWNYGYTF
TRBJ2-5 TRBV15 - TRBD2 TGTGCCACCAGGTCGAGCGGGCGGGGGGAGACCCAGTACTTC CATRSSGRGETQYF
TRBJ2-1 TRBV2 - - TGTGCCAGCCCTCGGAAGGGGCGAGGAGCGGTGGGGAATGAGCAGTTCTTC CASPRKGRGAVGNEQFF
TRBJ1-4 TRBV18 once TRBD1 TGTGCCAGCTCACAACAGGGACAGAATGAAAAACTGTTTTTT CASSQQGQNEKLFF
TRBJ1-1 TRBV11-3 - - TGTGCCAGCAGCCCATTAACCGGGACCGAAGCTTTCTTT CASSPLTGTEAFF
TRBJ1-2 TRBV5-6 - - TGTGCCAGCAGCTTCCAGGGGCCTGACTATGGCTACACCTTC CASSFQGPDYGYTF
TRBJ1-1 TRBV12-5 - - TGTGCTAGTGGTTTGGTTCGGACAGTTTCTAACACTGAAGCTTTCTTT CASGLVRTVSNTEAFF
TRBJ2-7 TRBV11-2 - - TGTGCCAGCAGCTTAGTGTCATCCGGATCCTCCTACGAGCAGTACTTC CASSLVSSGSSYEQYF
TRBJ2-1 TRBV6-4 - - TGTGCCAGCAGCCCAGGTGCGGGGTTTCCTCGGGAGCAGTTCTTC CASSPGAGFPREQFF
TRBJ2-7 TRBV11-2 - - TGTGCCAGCAGCCCTTGGAGAACCGAGCAGTACTTC CASSPWRTEQYF
TRBJ1-3 TRBV19 once - TGTGCCAGTAGTATGAGCCGACCGTACTCTGGAAACACCATATATTTT CASSMSRPYSGNTIYF
TRBJ1-1 TRBV10-3 - - TGTGCCATCAGTGAGCAGGGGACTGAAGCTTTCTTT CAISEQGTEAFF
TRBJ2-7 TRBV19 many - TGTGCCAGTAGTGCCCTGACTAGTGGATACGAGCAGTACTTC CASSALTSGYEQYF
TRBJ2-1 TRBV27 - - TGTGCCAGCAGTTTAAGGGTTAGCCCCTTCTACAATGAGCAGTTCTTC CASSLRVSPFYNEQFF
TRBJ2-1 TRBV5-1 once TRBD2 TGCGCCAGCAGCTTGGAAGCGGGGGGGCAATACAATGAGCAGTTCTTC CASSLEAGGQYNEQFF
TRBJ1-6 TRBV6-5 - TRBD1 TGTGCCAGCAGGCGGGGACAGAAGGATAATTCACCCCTCCACTTT CASRRGQKDNSPLHF
TRBJ1-1 TRBV5-6 - - TGTGCCAGCAGCGGCACAGGTCTTGGGGGCACTGAAGCTTTCTTT CASSGTGLGGTEAFF
TRBJ2-7 TRBV11-3 once TRBD1 TGTGCCAGCAGCCGACAGGGGCACAGCGAGCAGTACTTC CASSRQGHSEQYF
TRBJ1-1 TRBV5-8 - - TGTGCCAGCAGCTTGGGACCCCAGCAGAACACTGAAGCTTTCTTT CASSLGPQQNTEAFF